The entry below describes one T cell receptor beta chain. This specimen belongs to a study of cytomegalovirus exposure and HLA in healthy donors. The wider study: Unique TCR beta sequences numbering some 120 million came from some 200 million T cells in an earlier analysis.

Amplification used 60 Vbeta primers and 13 Jbeta primers. Sequencing was performed with immunoSEQ multiplex PCR; in TCRdb, only in-frame clones are kept and a portion is missing. The repertoire has about 160,000 clones, about 75% of them found once; the top ten carry 2.5% to 3.5%. The material sequenced was PBMCs. The receptor was isolated from a woman in her forties or fifties in good health and CMV-seropositive.

The CDR3 nucleotides read TGTGCCAGCTTGCGCGGGGTCTCCTACGAGCAGTACTTC. Translated, it gives CASLRGVSYEQYF. The chain employs TRBV19 and TRBJ2-7; D is possibly TRBD2 (6 bases). CDR1 and CDR2 from the germline V gene are LNHDA and SQIVND (reference sequence). V lost 9 bases and J lost 0, with 12 bases in between. The CDR3 consists of 13 residues.